The rows below give T cell receptor beta chains drawn from one sample of a study of blood T cell repertoires in COVID-19. This table comes from immunoSEQ multiplex PCR, and its TCRdb copy is limited to in-frame clones, with some not included. Of a few hundred thousand clones detected, about 86% appear once; the ten largest clones hold roughly 1.4%. Sample: peripheral blood. The receptors were sampled from a man older than 75 with acute or convalescent COVID-19. The CDR3 runs from the conserved cysteine through the conserved F or W. The D gene is left open where the match is weak.

V gene: TRBV29-1
D gene: TRBD2
CDR3 protein: CSGRLAGSYEQYF

V gene: TRBV28
D gene: TRBD2
CDR3 protein: CASTLGRAGPETQYF

V gene: TRBV6-5
D gene: NA
CDR3 protein: CASSKMRDNTEAFF

V gene: TRBV4-3
D gene: NA
CDR3 protein: CASSQLIRDTDTQYF

V gene: TRBV28
D gene: TRBD2
CDR3 protein: CASSLPLTSGRGQETQYF

V gene: TRBV6-2/TRBV6-3
D gene: TRBD2
CDR3 protein: CASSYRGSGGEQETQYF

V gene: TRBV14
D gene: NA
CDR3 protein: CASSLHSAAGAFF

V gene: TRBV6-5
D gene: NA
CDR3 protein: CASSNLGGREGEAFF

V gene: TRBV6-1
D gene: TRBD2
CDR3 protein: CASSEGTGGLGTQYF

V gene: TRBV7-8
D gene: TRBD1
CDR3 protein: CASSRDRGASYEQYF

V gene: TRBV19
D gene: TRBD1
CDR3 protein: CASSRTGVNQPQHF

V gene: TRBV3-1/TRBV3-2
D gene: TRBD1
CDR3 protein: CASSKKMQGAGNEQFF

V gene: TRBV5-4
D gene: NA
CDR3 protein: CASSGANNNEQFF

V gene: TRBV27
D gene: NA
CDR3 protein: CASSRTTHPGANVLTF

V gene: TRBV19
D gene: NA
CDR3 protein: CASSGEGRDSGANVLTF

V gene: TRBV11-3
D gene: TRBD2
CDR3 protein: CASGKAGAENEQFF

V gene: TRBV5-4
D gene: TRBD1
CDR3 protein: CASSSKTGQETQYF

V gene: TRBV7-2
D gene: NA
CDR3 protein: CASSLVGGAYNSPLHF

V gene: TRBV6-6
D gene: TRBD2
CDR3 protein: CASRRTGTSGKNTGELFF

V gene: TRBV18
D gene: NA
CDR3 protein: CASSEMGARSNEKLFF

V gene: TRBV11-3
D gene: TRBD2
CDR3 protein: CASSLSGEETQYF

V gene: TRBV28
D gene: TRBD2
CDR3 protein: CASSPGLAWQYF

V gene: TRBV28
D gene: NA
CDR3 protein: CASSFRGRYYYEQYF

V gene: TRBV7-6
D gene: TRBD1
CDR3 protein: CASSGDSQALQETQYF

V gene: TRBV29-1
D gene: TRBD1
CDR3 protein: CSVEAEDRASYEQYF

V gene: TRBV4-2
D gene: TRBD2
CDR3 protein: CASSQVSGRAGDTQYF

V gene: TRBV6-5
D gene: TRBD1
CDR3 protein: CASGQGTQPQHF

V gene: TRBV19
D gene: TRBD1
CDR3 protein: CARRDRAHEQYF

V gene: TRBV19
D gene: NA
CDR3 protein: CASSISAGYNEQFF

V gene: TRBV5-8
D gene: NA
CDR3 protein: CASSSGLSGYQETQYF

V gene: TRBV7-2
D gene: TRBD2
CDR3 protein: CASVPGLDNEQFF

V gene: TRBV28
D gene: TRBD2
CDR3 protein: CASNTPGGGHYEQYF

V gene: TRBV19
D gene: TRBD1
CDR3 protein: CASSPGTGSSGANVLTF

V gene: TRBV7-2
D gene: TRBD1
CDR3 protein: CASRRQGAQETQYF

V gene: TRBV6-2/TRBV6-3
D gene: NA
CDR3 protein: CASSYSRRGQPQHF

V gene: TRBV5-1
D gene: TRBD1
CDR3 protein: CASSSGQGEGQETQYF

V gene: TRBV6-5
D gene: TRBD1
CDR3 protein: CASNPGGFGELFF

V gene: TRBV14
D gene: NA
CDR3 protein: CASSKGHTYGYTF

V gene: TRBV7-9
D gene: NA
CDR3 protein: CASREGLVSGNTIYF

V gene: TRBV15
D gene: NA
CDR3 protein: CATSRDKGVEGAFF

V gene: TRBV29-1
D gene: TRBD1
CDR3 protein: CSVEMGQGATRYF

V gene: TRBV7-7
D gene: TRBD1
CDR3 protein: CASSFYGTGEGRRPPRATEAFF

V gene: TRBV18
D gene: NA
CDR3 protein: CASSPLEGSYEQYF

V gene: TRBV6-1
D gene: NA
CDR3 protein: CASSELQAGGTYEQYF

V gene: TRBV21-1
D gene: NA
CDR3 protein: CASSNGDTLNQPQHF

V gene: TRBV5-1
D gene: TRBD1
CDR3 protein: CASSSLQGSTEAFF

V gene: TRBV2
D gene: TRBD2
CDR3 protein: CASTQREVGELFF

V gene: TRBV5-1
D gene: NA
CDR3 protein: CASSLDISGANVLTF

V gene: TRBV2
D gene: TRBD1
CDR3 protein: CASSWDRGNYGYTF

V gene: TRBV7-9
D gene: NA
CDR3 protein: CASSLGGPSYNEQFF

V gene: TRBV15
D gene: TRBD1
CDR3 protein: CATSSGVQGAGANVLTF

V gene: TRBV28
D gene: NA
CDR3 protein: CASSAYEQQGRRQETQYF

V gene: TRBV7-9
D gene: NA
CDR3 protein: CASSDTSILLANYGYTF

V gene: TRBV4-3
D gene: TRBD2
CDR3 protein: CASSQEPGLAIYEQYF

V gene: TRBV28
D gene: NA
CDR3 protein: CASRETYNEQFF

V gene: TRBV5-8
D gene: NA
CDR3 protein: CASSPVGQLNTEAFF

V gene: TRBV27
D gene: NA
CDR3 protein: CASSQTYSGEQFF

V gene: TRBV5-1
D gene: NA
CDR3 protein: CASSRDSNQPQHF

V gene: TRBV11-2
D gene: NA
CDR3 protein: CASSSPGRGNGYTF

V gene: TRBV24-1
D gene: NA
CDR3 protein: CATSSPERGNQPQHF